The TCR beta chain described here comes from a study of T cell responses to AZD1222 COVID-19 vaccine. Produced via immunoSEQ multiplex PCR; TCRdb's table is partial and in-frame only. Of some 150,000 clones in the sample, around 89% were seen once. In the case of this clone: Its antigen is unidentified.

The V and J ends lost 3 bases and 1 base respectively, with 12 bases between them. Germline CDR1 DFQATT, CDR2 SNEGSKA (reference sequence). This CDR3 is built from 14 residues. Findings and caveats of the study: Variant regions that are unmutated are reportedly the target of nearly half of spike-specific TCRs. There were repertoire samples only from the period after the peak T cell response. The study found vaccine-associated CD4 TCRs spanning spike, dominant at 160-218 and 743-854.

The material was peripheral blood, obtained 28 days after the second dose of the MenACWY control vaccine. This clonotype originated in an adult who received the MenACWY meningococcal vaccine as a control. The V call is TRBV20-1, the J call TRBJ1-1, with D unclear. CDR3 amino acids: CSASEARKNTEAFF. The CDR3 DNA reads as TGCAGTGCTAGTGAGGCCAGGAAGAACACTGAAGCTTTCTTT.